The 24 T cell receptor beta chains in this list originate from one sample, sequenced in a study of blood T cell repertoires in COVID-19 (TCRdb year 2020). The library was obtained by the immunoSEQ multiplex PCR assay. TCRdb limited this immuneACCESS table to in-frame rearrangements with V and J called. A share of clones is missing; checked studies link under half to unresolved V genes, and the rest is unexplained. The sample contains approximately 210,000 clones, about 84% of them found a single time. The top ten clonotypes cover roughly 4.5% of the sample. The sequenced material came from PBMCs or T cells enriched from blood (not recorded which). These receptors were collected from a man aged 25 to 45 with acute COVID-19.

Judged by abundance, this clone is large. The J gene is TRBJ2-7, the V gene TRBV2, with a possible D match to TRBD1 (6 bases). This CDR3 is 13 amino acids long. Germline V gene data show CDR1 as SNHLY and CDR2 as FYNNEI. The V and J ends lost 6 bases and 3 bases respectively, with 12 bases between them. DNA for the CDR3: TGTGCCAGCAGCCTACAGGGATTCTACGAGCAGTACTTC. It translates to CASSLQGFYEQYF.

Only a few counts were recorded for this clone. The chain's CDR3 is CASSYSLDSETQYF. CDR3 sequence (DNA): TGTGCCAGCAGTTACTCACTAGATTCGGAGACCCAGTACTTC. The V and J genes are TRBV6-5 and TRBJ2-5, with D perhaps TRBD2 (5 bases). The CDR3 contains 14 residues. Germline V gene sequence: CDR1 MNHEY, CDR2 SVGAGI. Trimming took off 0 bases at V and 5 bases at J, with 10 bases between the two ends.

The DNA for the CDR3 is TGCAGCGGACAGAACACTGAAGCTTTCTTT. Amino acids: CSGQNTEAFF. This chain links TRBV29-1 with TRBJ1-1, with D unclear. Germline V gene lookup returns CDR1 SQVTM and CDR2 ANQGSEA. V was trimmed by 7 bases and J by 1 base, leaving 4 bases between them. CDR3 length: 10 amino acids.

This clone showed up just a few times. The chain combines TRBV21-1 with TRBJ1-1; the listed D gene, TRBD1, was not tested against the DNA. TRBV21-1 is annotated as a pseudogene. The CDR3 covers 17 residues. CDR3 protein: CASSLEDREREDTEAFF. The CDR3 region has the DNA TGTGCCAGCAGCTTGGAGGACAGGGAAAGGGAGGACACTGAAGCTTTCTTT.

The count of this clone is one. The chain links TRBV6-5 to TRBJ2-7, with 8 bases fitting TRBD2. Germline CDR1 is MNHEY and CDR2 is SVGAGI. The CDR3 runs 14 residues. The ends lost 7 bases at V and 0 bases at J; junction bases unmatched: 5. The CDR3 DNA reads TGTGCCAGCACCACTAGCGGACTCTCCTACGAGCAGTACTTC. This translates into CASTTSGLSYEQYF.

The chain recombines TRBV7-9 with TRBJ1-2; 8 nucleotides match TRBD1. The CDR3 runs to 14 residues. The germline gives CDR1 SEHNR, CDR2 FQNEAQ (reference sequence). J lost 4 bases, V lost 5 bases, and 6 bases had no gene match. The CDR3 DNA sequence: TGTGCCAGCAGCCCCAAGACAGGGGCCTATGGCTACACCTTC. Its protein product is CASSPKTGAYGYTF.

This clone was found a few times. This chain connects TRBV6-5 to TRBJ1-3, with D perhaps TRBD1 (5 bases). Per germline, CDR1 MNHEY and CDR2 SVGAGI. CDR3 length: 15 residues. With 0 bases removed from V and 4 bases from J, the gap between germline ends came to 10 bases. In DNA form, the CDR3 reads TGTGCCAGCAGTTACTCGAGATCAGGGGGAAACACCATATATTTT. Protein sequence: CASSYSRSGGNTIYF.

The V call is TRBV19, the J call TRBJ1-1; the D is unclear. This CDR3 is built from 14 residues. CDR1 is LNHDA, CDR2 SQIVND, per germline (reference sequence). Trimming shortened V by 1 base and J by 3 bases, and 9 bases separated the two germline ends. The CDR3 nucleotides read TGTGCCAGTAGTATAGTGGGCAGCCACACTGAAGCTTTCTTT. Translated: CASSIVGSHTEAFF.

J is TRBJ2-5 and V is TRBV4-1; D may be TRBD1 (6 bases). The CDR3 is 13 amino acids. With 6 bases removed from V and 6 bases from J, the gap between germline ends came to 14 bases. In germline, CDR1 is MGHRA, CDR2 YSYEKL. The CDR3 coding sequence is TGCGCCAGCAGACCGACAGGCACACAGACCCAGTACTTC. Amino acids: CASRPTGTQTQYF.

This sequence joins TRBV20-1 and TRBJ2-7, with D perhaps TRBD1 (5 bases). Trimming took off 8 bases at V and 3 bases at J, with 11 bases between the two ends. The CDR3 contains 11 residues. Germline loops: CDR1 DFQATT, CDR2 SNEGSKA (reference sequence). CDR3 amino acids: CSQLGDYEQYF. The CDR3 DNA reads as TGCAGTCAATTAGGGGACTACGAGCAGTACTTC.

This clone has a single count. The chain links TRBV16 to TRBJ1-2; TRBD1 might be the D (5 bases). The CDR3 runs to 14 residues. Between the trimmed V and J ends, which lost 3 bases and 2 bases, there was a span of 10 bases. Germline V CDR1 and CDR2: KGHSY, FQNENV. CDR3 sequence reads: CASSHLTANYGYTF. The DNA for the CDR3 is TGTGCCAGCAGCCACCTGACAGCGAACTATGGCTACACCTTC.

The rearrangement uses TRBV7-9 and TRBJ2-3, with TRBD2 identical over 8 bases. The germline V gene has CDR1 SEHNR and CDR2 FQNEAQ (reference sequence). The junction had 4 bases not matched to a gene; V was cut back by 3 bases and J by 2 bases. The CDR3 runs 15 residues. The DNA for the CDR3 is TGTGCCAGCAGCTTGGGCGGGGGGTACACAGATACGCAGTATTTT. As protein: CASSLGGGYTDTQYF.

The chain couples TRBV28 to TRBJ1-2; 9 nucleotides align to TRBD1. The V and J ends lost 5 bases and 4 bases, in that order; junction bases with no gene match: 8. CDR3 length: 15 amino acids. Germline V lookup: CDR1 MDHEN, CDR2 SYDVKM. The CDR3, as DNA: TGTGCCAGCAGTCTCCGGGACAGGGCCACCTATGGCTACACCTTC. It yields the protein CASSLRDRATYGYTF.

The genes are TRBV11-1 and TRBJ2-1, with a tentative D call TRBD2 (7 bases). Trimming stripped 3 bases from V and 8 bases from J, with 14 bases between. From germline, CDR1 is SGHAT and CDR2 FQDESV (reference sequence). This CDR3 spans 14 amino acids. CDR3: CASSFIQGRDEQFF. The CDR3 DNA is TGTGCCAGCAGCTTCATCCAGGGGAGGGATGAGCAGTTCTTC.

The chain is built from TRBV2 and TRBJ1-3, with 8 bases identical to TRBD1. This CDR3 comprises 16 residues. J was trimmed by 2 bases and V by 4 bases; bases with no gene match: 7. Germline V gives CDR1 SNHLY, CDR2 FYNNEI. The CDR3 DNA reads TGTGCCAGCAGTGTCGGGACAGGAGCCCCTGGAAACACCATATATTTT. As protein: CASSVGTGAPGNTIYF.

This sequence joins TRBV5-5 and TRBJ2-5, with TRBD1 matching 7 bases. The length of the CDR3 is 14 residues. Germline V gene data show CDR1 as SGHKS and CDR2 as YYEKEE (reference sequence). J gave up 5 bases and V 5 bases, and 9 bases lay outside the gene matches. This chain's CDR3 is CASSQQGKWETQYF. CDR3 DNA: TGTGCCAGCAGTCAACAGGGGAAATGGGAGACCCAGTACTTC.

The CDR3 reads CASSQGGVGSPLHF. CDR3 nucleotide sequence: TGCGCCAGCAGCCAAGGGGGCGTAGGTTCACCCCTCCACTTT. The rearrangement joins TRBV4-1 to TRBJ1-6; TRBD1 might be the D (5 bases). CDR1 MGHRA and CDR2 YSYEKL come from the germline V gene. The CDR3 has 14 amino acids. Trimming took off 1 base at V and 9 bases at J, with 10 bases between the two ends.

The CDR3 DNA is TGTGCCAGCAGCCATGGGCGGACAGCCTATGGCTACACCTTC. It is translated as CASSHGRTAYGYTF. V usage is TRBV3-1 (or the pseudogene TRBV3-2) and J usage is TRBJ1-2, with a possible D match to TRBD1 (6 bases). Germline values: CDR1 LGHDT, CDR2 YNNKEL (reference sequence). This CDR3 is 14 amino acids long. Trimming removed 3 bases from V and 4 bases from J, with 12 bases in between.

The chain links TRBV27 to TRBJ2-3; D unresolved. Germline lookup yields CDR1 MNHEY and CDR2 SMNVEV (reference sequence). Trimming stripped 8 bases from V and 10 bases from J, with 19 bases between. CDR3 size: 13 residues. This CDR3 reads CASRVTHQISQYF. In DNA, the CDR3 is TGTGCCAGCCGGGTAACTCATCAGATATCGCAGTATTTT.

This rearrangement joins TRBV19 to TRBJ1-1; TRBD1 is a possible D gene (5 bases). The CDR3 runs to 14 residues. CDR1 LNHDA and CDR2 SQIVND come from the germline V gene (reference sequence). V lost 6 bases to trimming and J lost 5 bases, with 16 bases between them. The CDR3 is CASSHASGGTEAFF. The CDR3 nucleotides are TGTGCCAGTAGCCATGCATCGGGGGGGACTGAAGCTTTCTTT.

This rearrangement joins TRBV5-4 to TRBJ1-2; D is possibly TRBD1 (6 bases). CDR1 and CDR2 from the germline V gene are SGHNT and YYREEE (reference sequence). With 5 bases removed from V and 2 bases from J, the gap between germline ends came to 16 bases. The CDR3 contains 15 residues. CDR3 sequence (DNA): TGTGCCAGCAGAATACAGGGAGCTGGAAACTATGGCTACACCTTC. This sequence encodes CASRIQGAGNYGYTF. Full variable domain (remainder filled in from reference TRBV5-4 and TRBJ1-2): ETGVTQSPTHLIKTRGQQVTLRCSSQSGHNTVSWYQQALGQGPQFIFQYYREEENGRGNFPPRFSGLQFPNYSSELNVNALELDDSALYLCASRIQGAGNYGYTFGSGTRLTVV.

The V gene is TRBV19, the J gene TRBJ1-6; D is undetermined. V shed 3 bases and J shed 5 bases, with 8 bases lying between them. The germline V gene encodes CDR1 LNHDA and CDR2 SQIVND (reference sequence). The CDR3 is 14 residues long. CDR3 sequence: CASSIGGDNSPLHF. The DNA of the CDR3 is TGTGCCAGTAGTATCGGCGGGGATAATTCACCCCTCCACTTT.

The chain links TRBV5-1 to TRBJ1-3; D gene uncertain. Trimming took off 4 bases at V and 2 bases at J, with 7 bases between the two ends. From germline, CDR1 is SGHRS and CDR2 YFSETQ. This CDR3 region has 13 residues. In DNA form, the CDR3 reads TGCGCCAGCAGCCGGGAGGCTGGAAACACCATATATTTT. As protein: CASSREAGNTIYF.

This CDR3 reads CASAAQTSYEQYF. CDR3 DNA: TGCGCCAGCGCGGCCCAGACCTCCTACGAGCAGTACTTC. This sequence joins TRBV4-1 and TRBJ2-7; D not certain. The CDR3 has 13 residues. Germline V gives CDR1 MGHRA, CDR2 YSYEKL. The V end lost 8 bases, the J end lost 0 bases, and 11 bases lay between the germline ends.